The 10 T cell receptor beta chains in this list originate from one sample, sequenced in a study of response to subunit inactivated influenza vaccine. Each CDR3 protein gets one entry after TCRdb re-called the RT-PCR reads with MiXCR. The sample has about 540,000 distinct CDR3 sequences; under 25% are singletons. These data are also associated with another study on T cells expressing NK-cell markers. That investigation notes: Scientists made TCR beta cDNA using 5'RACE template switching with UMIs.

Material: CD4+ T cells sorted from PBMCs, obtained 11 to 12 days after vaccination. These receptors were collected from a man over 45 who received an inactivated influenza vaccine.

The V gene is TRBV30, the J gene TRBJ1-4, with D unresolved. This CDR3 has 13 amino acids. With 1 base removed from V and 4 bases from J, the gap between germline ends came to 7 bases. CDR1 and CDR2 from the germline V gene are GTSNPN and SVGIG (reference sequence). The CDR3 coding sequence is TGTGCCTGGAGTGCAGGCGTTAATGAAAAACTGTTTTTT. Translating it yields CAWSAGVNEKLFF.

The chain joins TRBV11-2 to TRBJ2-5; D unresolved. The germline V gene encodes CDR1 SGHAT and CDR2 FQNNGV. The ends were cut back, 0 bases at V and 5 bases at J, with 16 bases in the middle. The length of the CDR3 is 16 residues. The CDR3 loop is CASSLDAKGLVETQYF. The CDR3 DNA sequence: TGTGCCAGCAGCTTAGATGCGAAGGGCCTTGTGGAGACCCAGTACTTC.

The DNA of the CDR3 is TGCAGTGCCCCAGCGGGACCCACAGATACGCAGTATTTT. This codes for CSAPAGPTDTQYF. The chain recombines TRBV20-1 with TRBJ2-3, with 7 bases lining up with TRBD2. Germline V gene lookup returns CDR1 DFQATT and CDR2 SNEGSKA (reference sequence). This CDR3 has 13 residues. J was trimmed by 2 bases and V by 6 bases; bases with no gene match: 5.

This clonotype was counted between two and nine times. V gene TRBV7-2 combines with J gene TRBJ2-3, with D unclear. The V and J ends lost 1 base and 0 bases respectively, with 8 bases between them. The CDR3 has 15 amino acids. Germline V gives CDR1 SGHTA, CDR2 FQGNSA. The CDR3 bases are TGTGCCAGCAGCTTAGGACAACCTAGCACAGATACGCAGTATTTT. Translating gives CASSLGQPSTDTQYF.

In its sample, this clonotype was seen a few times. The chain has TRBV4-3 and TRBJ2-3; perhaps TRBD1 as D (5 bases). The CDR3 extends over 14 amino acids. The V gene's germline CDR1 is LGHNA and CDR2 YSLEER. Trimming removed 6 bases at V and 2 bases at J, with 12 bases between. CDR3 loop: CASRYRINTDTQYF. CDR3 in DNA: TGCGCCAGCAGGTACAGGATAAACACAGATACGCAGTATTTT.

There are a few counts of this clonotype. The J gene is TRBJ1-5, the V gene TRBV6-5, with D unclear. With 4 bases removed from V and 7 bases from J, the gap between germline ends came to 8 bases. This CDR3 contains 12 residues. Germline V gene data show CDR1 as MNHEY and CDR2 as SVGAGI. DNA of the CDR3: TGTGCCAGCAGTTCACCGGGACAGCCCCAGCATTTT. Translated, it gives CASSSPGQPQHF.

The chain carries TRBV20-1 and TRBJ2-1; D is unclear. The CDR3 sequence is 10 residues long. The V end lost 6 bases, the J end lost 8 bases, and 8 bases lay between the germline ends. Germline V gene sequence: CDR1 DFQATT, CDR2 SNEGSKA (reference sequence). The CDR3 region is CSALKDEQFF. CDR3 DNA sequence: TGCAGTGCCCTTAAGGATGAGCAGTTCTTC.

The genes are TRBV7-2 and TRBJ2-5, with D possibly being TRBD1 (6 bases). This CDR3 is built from 13 residues. Trimming pared 3 bases from V and 3 bases from J, leaving 8 bases between. Looked up from germline, CDR1 is SGHTA and CDR2 is FQGNSA. CDR3 sequence: CASSFYREETQYF. In DNA, the CDR3 is TGTGCCAGCAGCTTTTACAGGGAAGAGACCCAGTACTTC.

This clonotype occurred a few times. The chain carries TRBV20-1 and TRBJ2-1; D uncertain. V was cut by 4 bases and J by 10 bases, with 11 bases left in between. CDR1 and CDR2 from the germline V gene are DFQATT and SNEGSKA (reference sequence). The CDR3 contains 11 residues. The CDR3 here is CSAKAAQEQFF. In DNA form, the CDR3 reads TGCAGTGCTAAGGCGGCACAAGAGCAGTTCTTC.

The rearrangement links TRBV7-8 to TRBJ2-1, with D perhaps matching TRBD2 (5 bases). V shed 1 base and J shed 6 bases, with 13 bases lying between them. The germline V gene encodes CDR1 SGHVS and CDR2 FQNEAQ. CDR3 length: 15 residues. Here the CDR3 reads CASSLVAYVFNEQFF. The CDR3 coding sequence is TGTGCCAGCAGCTTAGTAGCGTACGTTTTCAATGAGCAGTTCTTC.